This T cell receptor beta chain was captured in a study of blood T cell repertoires in COVID-19. About the research overall: Samples representing acute and convalescent COVID-19 were sourced from the United States, Italy and Spain.

This CDR3 region has 15 residues. Per the germline V gene, CDR1 is LNHDA and CDR2 is SQIVND (reference sequence). Trimming took 3 bases from V and 7 from J; bases not matched to a gene: 8. In the original processing: From reference gene primer amplification, estimates of nucleated cell counts were derived. Profiled with immunoSEQ multiplex PCR; TCRdb holds only in-frame clones, not every one. From that table come the V and J calls and clone size; the DNA was used to work out D and trimming. The sample has some 80,000 clones; less than 85% are singletons. The chain has TRBV19 and TRBJ2-5; 10 bases map to TRBD2. Sequenced: peripheral blood. The sequence derives from a woman of 80 years or more with active or convalescent COVID-19. This CDR3 reads CASSIKLAGEVTQYF. The CDR3 DNA follows: TGTGCCAGTAGTATCAAGCTAGCGGGAGAGGTGACCCAGTACTTC.